These 21 T cell receptor beta chains share one sample of origin, sequenced in a study of OX40 agonist ivuxolimab in advanced cancers. Clones were read by immunoSEQ multiplex PCR, and TCRdb kept only the in-frame ones, dropping some. The data contain over 80,000 clones, approximately 86% of them singletons. This material consisted of CD4+ or CD8+ T cells sorted from blood, taken in a trial of the OX40 agonist ivuxolimab. Source of these receptors: an adult with an advanced solid tumor such as melanoma, head and neck, liver or kidney cancer.

The chain uses TRBV9 and TRBJ2-5; weak D call: TRBD2 (5 bases). Germline V gives CDR1 SGDLS, CDR2 YYNGEE. The CDR3 has 14 residues. V lost 3 bases, J lost 1 base, and 10 bases lay in between. CDR3 loop: CASSARGPQETQYF. The CDR3 DNA reads as TGTGCCAGCAGCGCACGAGGGCCCCAAGAGACCCAGTACTTC.

CDR3 sequence reads: CASTTWGTDNEQFF. The CDR3 region has the DNA TGTGCCAGCACCACTTGGGGGACTGATAATGAGCAGTTCTTC. This sequence joins TRBV7-9 and TRBJ2-1; tentatively, D is TRBD2 (6 bases). Trimming removed 7 bases at V and 7 bases at J, with 17 bases between. The CDR3 extends over 14 amino acids. Germline values: CDR1 SEHNR, CDR2 FQNEAQ (reference sequence).

V usage is TRBV7-9 and J usage is TRBJ2-1, with 9 bases fitting TRBD2. This CDR3 region has 17 residues. J gave up 0 bases and V 0 bases, and 3 bases lay outside the gene matches. Germline CDR1 reads SEHNR; CDR2 reads FQNEAQ (reference sequence). The CDR3 loop is CASSLATSGFSYNEQFF. The DNA for the CDR3 is TGTGCCAGCAGCTTAGCCACTAGCGGGTTCTCCTACAATGAGCAGTTCTTC.

The rearrangement joins TRBV7-2 to TRBJ2-3; the D is unclear. This CDR3 has 16 residues. Per germline, CDR1 SGHTA and CDR2 FQGNSA. V lost 4 bases and J lost 0, with 14 bases in between. This chain's CDR3 is CASSSLGMSSTDTQYF. The CDR3 bases are TGTGCCAGCAGCTCCTTAGGGATGTCTAGCACAGATACGCAGTATTTT.

The rearrangement joins TRBV28 to TRBJ2-2; TRBD2 agrees at 7 bases. Losses at the gene ends were 7 bases for V and 7 bases for J; bases not matched to a gene: 9. The CDR3 is 14 amino acids. Germline assignment: CDR1 MDHEN and CDR2 SYDVKM. The CDR3 loop reads CASTTFGRIGELFF. CDR3 bases: TGTGCCAGCACCACTTTCGGGAGGATCGGGGAGCTGTTTTTT.

In this sample, this clone turned up once. The V gene is TRBV27, the J gene TRBJ2-5, with 15 bases that match TRBD2. This CDR3 spans 16 amino acids. Losses at the gene ends were 6 bases for V and 5 bases for J; bases not matched to a gene: 7. CDR1 is MNHEY and CDR2 is SMNVEV in the germline V gene (reference sequence). CDR3 nucleotide sequence: TGTGCCAGCAGCTCGGGACTAGCGGGAGGAATGGAGACCCAGTACTTC. Translating gives CASSSGLAGGMETQYF.

This sequence joins TRBV7-9 and TRBJ2-1; D is undetermined. CDR3 length: 13 residues. Germline CDR1 is SEHNR and CDR2 is FQNEAQ (reference sequence). The V end was cut by 1 base, the J end by 7 bases, with 8 bases between. The CDR3 DNA is TGTGCCAGCAGCTTAGTTCAGCGAAATGAGCAGTTCTTC. Protein sequence: CASSLVQRNEQFF.

The chain couples TRBV11-2 to TRBJ2-3; possible D gene TRBD1, 6 bases. Germline loops: CDR1 SGHAT, CDR2 FQNNGV. V lost 5 bases to trimming and J lost 2 bases, with 17 bases between them. The CDR3 has 16 amino acids. CDR3 nucleotide sequence: TGTGCCAGCAGCCCCTGGACAGCCACACCCACAGATACGCAGTATTTT. Translated, it gives CASSPWTATPTDTQYF.

The chain recombines TRBV28 with TRBJ2-3; 7 bases align to TRBD2. Trimming removed 6 bases from V and 0 bases from J; junction bases left unmatched: 9. The germline gives CDR1 MDHEN, CDR2 SYDVKM. CDR3 length equals 16 residues. CDR3 amino acids: CASSRASSGSTDTQYF. CDR3 DNA sequence: TGTGCCAGCAGCCGTGCTAGTAGCGGGAGCACAGATACGCAGTATTTT.

This chain uses TRBV4-1 with TRBJ2-2, with D unclear. The V end lost 1 base, the J end lost 9 bases, and 12 bases lay between the germline ends. CDR3 length: 14 amino acids. Germline V gene data show CDR1 as MGHRA and CDR2 as YSYEKL. The CDR3 nucleotides are TGCGCCAGCAGCCAAGTTCCGCAGTCCAGGGAGCTGTTTTTT. Encoded protein: CASSQVPQSRELFF.

This clone occurred once. The chain recombines TRBV15 with TRBJ2-3; TRBD2 matches 8 bases. The V gene end was trimmed by 5 bases and the J gene end by 4 bases; junction bases not matched to a gene: 11. Germline loops: CDR1 LNHNV, CDR2 YYDKDF (reference sequence). The length of the CDR3 is 16 residues. The CDR3 region is CATSRRTIAGSDTQYF. DNA for the CDR3: TGTGCCACCAGCCGAAGAACCATAGCGGGGTCAGATACGCAGTATTTT.

This sequence joins TRBV2 and TRBJ2-2, with a possible D match to TRBD1 (5 bases). The V gene's germline CDR1 is SNHLY and CDR2 FYNNEI. The CDR3 contains 14 residues. V was pared by 4 bases and J by 5 bases, with 11 bases between. The CDR3 bases are TGTGCCAGCAGTGCTCAGGGCTTAACCGGGGAGCTGTTTTTT. Its translation: CASSAQGLTGELFF.

This chain joins TRBV5-6 and TRBJ2-7; TRBD1 matches at 9 bases. The CDR3 extends over 14 amino acids. Germline trimming cut 2 bases from V and 6 bases from J; bases unmatched to any gene: 6. Germline V lookup: CDR1 SGHDT, CDR2 YYEEEE. DNA of the CDR3: TGTGCCAGCAGCTTCCTAGGACAGGGGACCGAGCAGTACGTC. It specifies CASSFLGQGTEQYV.

The chain is built from TRBV10-1 and TRBJ2-3, with D hard to call. Trimming removed 3 bases from V and 2 bases from J, with 6 bases in between. Germline CDR1 is WNHNN and CDR2 is SYGVQD (reference sequence). The CDR3 runs to 13 residues. The CDR3 region is CASSDPDTDTQYF. CDR3 nucleotides: TGCGCCAGCAGTGATCCAGACACAGATACGCAGTATTTT.

This clone was seen a few times. J is TRBJ2-1 and V is TRBV19; 12 bases are shared with TRBD2. In germline, CDR1 is LNHDA, CDR2 SQIVND (reference sequence). V was clipped by 6 bases and J by 7 bases; unmatched bases: 4. This CDR3 is 14 amino acids long. CDR3 sequence (DNA): TGTGCCAGTAGCCGACTAGCGGGAGCTAATGAGCAGTTCTTC. Translation gives CASSRLAGANEQFF. Based on the CDR3 plus reference TRBV19 and TRBJ2-1, the full variable domain is DGGITQSPKYLFRKEGQNVTLSCEQNLNHDAMYWYRQDPGQGLRLIYYSQIVNDFQKGDIAEGYSVSREKKESFPLTVTSAQKNPTAFYLCASSRLAGANEQFFGPGTRLTVL.

The gene calls are TRBV28 and TRBJ2-5; 11 bases are shared with TRBD2. This CDR3 spans 17 amino acids. V shed 3 bases and J 4 bases; nucleotides not matched to a gene: 10. Germline CDR1 reads MDHEN; CDR2 reads SYDVKM. For the CDR3, the DNA is TGTGCCAGCAGTTTTGCGGCTAGCGGGAGGAGGGCAGAGACCCAGTACTTC. It is translated as CASSFAASGRRAETQYF.

This clone was seen a single time. The V gene is TRBV5-1, the J gene TRBJ2-3; 10 positions agree with TRBD2. CDR1 is SGHRS, CDR2 YFSETQ, per germline. The CDR3 contains 16 residues. V lost 0 bases and J lost 2; bases outside the gene matches: 3. The chain's CDR3 is CASSLGTSGNTDTQYF. The CDR3 bases are TGCGCCAGCAGCTTGGGGACTAGCGGAAACACAGATACGCAGTATTTT.

V usage is TRBV19 and J usage is TRBJ1-2, with 7 bases aligning to TRBD1. The trim removed 8 bases at V and 5 bases at J, leaving 8 bases unmatched. The CDR3 is 13 residues long. From germline, CDR1 is LNHDA and CDR2 SQIVND (reference sequence). The CDR3 DNA reads as TGTGCCAGTGGAGGGGGCCAGGGGTATGGCTACACCTTC. It specifies CASGGGQGYGYTF.

V gene TRBV4-2 combines with J gene TRBJ1-3; D may be TRBD1 (6 bases). The CDR3 consists of 19 residues. The germline V gene encodes CDR1 LGHNA and CDR2 YNFKEQ. Trimming stripped 5 bases from V and 2 bases from J, with 25 bases between. The CDR3 spells CASSSRGQLGFGAGNTIYF. The CDR3 bases are TGTGCCAGCAGCTCAAGAGGACAGTTGGGTTTTGGCGCTGGAAACACCATATATTTT.

This clone turned up a few times. The same CDR3 also results from other DNA sequences found in this sample. J is TRBJ1-1 and V is TRBV27; D ambiguous. The V end was cut by 2 bases, the J end by 2 bases, with 9 bases between. The CDR3 has 14 residues. Germline values: CDR1 MNHEY, CDR2 SMNVEV (reference sequence). This CDR3 is CASSLRAGNTEAFF. The CDR3 DNA sequence: TGTGCCAGCAGTTTAAGAGCTGGAAACACTGAAGCTTTCTTT.

The chain has TRBV5-8 and TRBJ2-5; no clear D. V gave up 4 bases and J gave up 2 bases, with 12 bases separating them. CDR3 length: 14 amino acids. Germline V gene sequence: CDR1 SGHTS, CDR2 YDEGEE. In DNA form, the CDR3 reads TGTGCCAGCAGCCGGTTGTCCCTACAAGAGACCCAGTACTTC. It translates to CASSRLSLQETQYF.